This entry features one TCR beta chain sequence. Its target is unknown. Alpha and beta libraries were amplified separately from the second PCR onward. CD4 T cells were positively selected, then CD8 T cells from the CD4-negative fraction. The beta constant-region primer was an equimolar mix of two oligonucleotides covering TRBC1 and TRBC2. Four rounds of PCR amplified the ligated cDNA using nested alpha and beta constant-region primers plus SP2. The cDNA 3' end received a ligated single-stranded oligonucleotide carrying the SP2 primer and a 12-nucleotide UMI. MiXCR, applied by TCRdb to the UMI-ligation and nested PCR reads, yields one record per CDR3 protein. Of some 80,000 distinct CDR3 sequences listed, around 9% are singletons. The source of the sample is a study of naive and memory T cell subsets. The study, taken as a whole, reports: Possibly reflecting memory cells re-expressing CD45RA, a few larger clonotypes occurred in naive repertoires, especially CD8.

This TCR was recovered from a human donor in good health. Specimen: naive CD8+ T cells from blood.

The CDR3 DNA reads TGTGCCACCAGCAGAGAGGGAGAAGAGACCCAGTACTTC. Its protein is CATSREGEETQYF. This sequence joins TRBV15 and TRBJ2-5; D possibly corresponds to TRBD2 (5 bases). CDR3 size: 13 residues. Trimming took 0 bases from V and 3 from J, leaving 5 bases between them. Germline lookup yields CDR1 LNHNV and CDR2 YYDKDF (reference sequence). The full variable domain, in which reference TRBV15 and TRBJ2-5 provide the parts outside the CDR3, is DAMVIQNPRYQVTQFGKPVTLSCSQTLNHNVMYWYQQKSSQAPKLLFHYYDKDFNNEADTPDNFQSRRPNTSFCFLDIRSPGLGDTAMYLCATSREGEETQYFGPGTRLLVL.